This is a list of T cell receptor beta chains from one sample in a study of T cells in tuberculosis. Some clones are missing from TCRdb's copy, which holds only in-frame ones; the method was immunoSEQ multiplex PCR. Found here are 30,000 to 35,000 clones, 93% of them singletons; the top ten hold over 9.5%. Here the sequenced sample was PBMCs, taken at tuberculosis diagnosis. These receptor sequences come from an adult with tuberculosis. CDR3s leave out the opening cysteine and the closing phenylalanine or tryptophan. The D gene is left open where the match is weak.

>TRBV7-6|TRBD1|TRBJ1-4|12
ASSLTGPGEKLF
>TRBV2|TRBD1|TRBJ2-5|13
ASSENGQGGETQY
>TRBV27|TRBD2|TRBJ2-7|14
ASSLSPRGANYEQY
>TRBV27|NA|TRBJ2-5|9
ASSRAPQWY
>TRBV5-6|TRBD2|TRBJ2-7|13
ASSLGLAGIEKQY
>TRBV27|NA|TRBJ1-5|11
ASSPEVDQPQH
>TRBV5-1|NA|TRBJ1-2|14
ASRTPTEGYDYGYT
>TRBV9|NA|TRBJ2-2|15
ASSTSTGGENTGELF
>TRBV18|NA|TRBJ2-7|13
ASSPPGGPSYEQY
>TRBV18|TRBD2|TRBJ2-7|14
ASSPPGGSPYSEQY
>TRBV30|TRBD2|TRBJ2-5|13
AWSVHSGGRETQY
>TRBV28|TRBD1|TRBJ1-2|12
ASSQGQGAYGYT
>TRBV4-1|TRBD1|TRBJ2-3|13
ASSQVGGGTDTQY
>TRBV4-1|TRBD1|TRBJ2-7|13
ASSLRTGENYEQY
>TRBV5-1|NA|TRBJ2-1|13
ASSVKWGSSNEQF
>TRBV29-1|TRBD2|TRBJ2-3|13
SVEGSGGHTDTQY
>TRBV11-2|NA|TRBJ2-7|11
ASSRGKSYEQY